Many counts were recorded for the clone carrying this TCR beta chain. Time point denoted: patch test 1, 2 weeks after DPC sensitization. This sample's treatment: therapeutic diphenylcyclopropenone sensitization with weekly scalp DPC. The sample comes from a study of human T cells and chemical hapten exposure. TCRdb redid the calling of the RACE reads with MiXCR, one entry per CDR3 protein. The sample has around 300,000 distinct CDR3 sequences; 6% to 8.5% are singletons. The CDR3 sequence is 16 residues long. After removal of 3 bases from V and 1 base from J, the junction contained 5 bases not matched to a gene.

V gene TRBV12-3 or TRBV12-4 combines with J gene TRBJ2-3; 9 bases align to TRBD2. The sequenced sample was whole blood, obtained in connection with sensitization to the hapten diphenylcyclopropenone (DPC). The source of this sequence is a young woman with alopecia areata. Some clones in this sample may be carry-over from other donors' samples. CDR3 sequence: CASSFGGGARTDTQYF. The DNA for the CDR3 is TGTGCCAGCAGTTTCGGCGGGGGGGCCCGCACAGATACGCAGTATTTT.